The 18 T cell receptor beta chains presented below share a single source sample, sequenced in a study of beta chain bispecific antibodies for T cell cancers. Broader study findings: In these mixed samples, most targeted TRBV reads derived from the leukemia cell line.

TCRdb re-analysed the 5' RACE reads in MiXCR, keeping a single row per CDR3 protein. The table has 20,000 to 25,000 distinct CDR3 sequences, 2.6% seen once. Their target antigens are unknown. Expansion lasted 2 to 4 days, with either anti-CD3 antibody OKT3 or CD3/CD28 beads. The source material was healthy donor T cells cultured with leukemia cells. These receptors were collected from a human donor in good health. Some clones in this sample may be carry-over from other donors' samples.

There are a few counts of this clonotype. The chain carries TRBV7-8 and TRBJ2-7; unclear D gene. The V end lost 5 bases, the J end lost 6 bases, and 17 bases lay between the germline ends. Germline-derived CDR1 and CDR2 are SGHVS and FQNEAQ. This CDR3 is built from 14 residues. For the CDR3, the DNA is TGTGCCAGCAGCCCGGGTCCTCTAACGGGCGAGCAGTACTTC. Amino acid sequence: CASSPGPLTGEQYF.

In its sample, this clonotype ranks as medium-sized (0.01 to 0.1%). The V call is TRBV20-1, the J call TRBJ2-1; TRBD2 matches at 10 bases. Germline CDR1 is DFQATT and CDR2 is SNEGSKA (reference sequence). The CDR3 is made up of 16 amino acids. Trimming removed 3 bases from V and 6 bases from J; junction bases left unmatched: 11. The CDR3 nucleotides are TGCAGTGCTAGCGACTATAGCGGGGGGCTTGCCAATGAGCAGTTCTTC. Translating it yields CSASDYSGGLANEQFF.

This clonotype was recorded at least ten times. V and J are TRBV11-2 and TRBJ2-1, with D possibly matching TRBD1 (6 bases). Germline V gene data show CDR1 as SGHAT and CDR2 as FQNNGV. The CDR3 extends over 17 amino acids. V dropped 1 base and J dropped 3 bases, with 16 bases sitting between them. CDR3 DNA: TGTGCCAGCAGCTTAGCGGCCGTACAGGGATTCTACAATGAGCAGTTCTTC. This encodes CASSLAAVQGFYNEQFF.

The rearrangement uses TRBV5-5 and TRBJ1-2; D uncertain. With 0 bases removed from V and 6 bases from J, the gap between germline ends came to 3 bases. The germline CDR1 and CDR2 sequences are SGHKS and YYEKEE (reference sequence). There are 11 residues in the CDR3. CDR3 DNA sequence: TGTGCCAGCAGCTTGGTACATGGCTACACCTTC. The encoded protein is CASSLVHGYTF. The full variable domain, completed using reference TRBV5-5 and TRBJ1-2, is DAGVTQSPTHLIKTRGQQVTLRCSPISGHKSVSWYQQVLGQGPQFIFQYYEKEERGRGNFPDRFSARQFPNYSSELNVNALLLGDSALYLCASSLVHGYTFGSGTRLTVV.

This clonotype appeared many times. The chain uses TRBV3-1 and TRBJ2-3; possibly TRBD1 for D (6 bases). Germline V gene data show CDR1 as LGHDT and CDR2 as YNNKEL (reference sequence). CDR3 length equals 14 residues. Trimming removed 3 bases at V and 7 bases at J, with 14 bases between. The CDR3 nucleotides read TGTGCCAGCAGCCAGGCAGGGGTGGCCTATACGCAGTATTTT. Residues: CASSQAGVAYTQYF.

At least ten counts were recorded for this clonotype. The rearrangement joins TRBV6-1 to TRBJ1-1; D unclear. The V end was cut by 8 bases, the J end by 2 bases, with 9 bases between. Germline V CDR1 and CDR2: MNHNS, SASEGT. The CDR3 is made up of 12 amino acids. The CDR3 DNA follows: TGTGCCAGCGCAGACGGAAACACTGAAGCTTTCTTT. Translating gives CASADGNTEAFF.

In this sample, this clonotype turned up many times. The chain's CDR3 is CASSLRQGDINTEAFF. CDR3 DNA: TGTGCCAGCAGTTTAAGGCAGGGGGACATCAACACTGAAGCTTTCTTT. V gene TRBV27 combines with J gene TRBJ1-1; 7 bases match TRBD1. The CDR3 has 16 residues. Germline V gene lookup returns CDR1 MNHEY and CDR2 SMNVEV (reference sequence). Trimming cost V 2 bases and J 2 bases; bases outside gene matches: 8.

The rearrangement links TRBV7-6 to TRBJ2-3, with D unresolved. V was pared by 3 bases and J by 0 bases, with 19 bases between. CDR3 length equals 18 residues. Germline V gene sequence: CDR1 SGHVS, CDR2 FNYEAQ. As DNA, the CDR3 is TGTGCCAGCAGCTTTAACTCCTTCTTTAAAACTAGCACAGATACGCAGTATTTT. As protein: CASSFNSFFKTSTDTQYF.

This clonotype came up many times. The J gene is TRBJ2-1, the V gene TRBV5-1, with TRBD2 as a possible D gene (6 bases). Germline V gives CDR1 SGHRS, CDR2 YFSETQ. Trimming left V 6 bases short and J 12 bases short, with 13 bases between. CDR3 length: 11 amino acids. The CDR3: CASIYGTSQFF. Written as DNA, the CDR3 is TGCGCCAGCATTTACGGGACTTCGCAGTTCTTC.

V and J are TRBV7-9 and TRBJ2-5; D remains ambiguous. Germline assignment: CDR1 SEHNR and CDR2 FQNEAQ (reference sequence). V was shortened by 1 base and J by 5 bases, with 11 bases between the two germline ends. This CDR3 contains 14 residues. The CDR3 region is CASSLVTTAETQYF. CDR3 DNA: TGTGCCAGCAGCTTAGTCACCACCGCGGAGACCCAGTACTTC.

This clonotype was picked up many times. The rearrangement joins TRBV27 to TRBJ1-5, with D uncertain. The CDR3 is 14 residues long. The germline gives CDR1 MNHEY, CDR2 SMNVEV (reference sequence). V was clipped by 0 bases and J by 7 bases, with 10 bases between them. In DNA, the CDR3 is TGTGCCAGCAGTTTATCCCCAGAAGGACAGCCCCAGCATTTT. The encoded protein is CASSLSPEGQPQHF.

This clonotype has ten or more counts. The CDR3 DNA reads TGTGCCAGCAGTTTGACGACAGTCAATCAGCCCCAGCATTTT. Translation gives CASSLTTVNQPQHF. The chain has TRBV28 and TRBJ1-5, with TRBD1 as a possible D gene (5 bases). The V and J ends lost 3 bases and 3 bases respectively, with 9 bases between them. The CDR3 runs 14 residues. Germline CDR1 and CDR2: MDHEN and SYDVKM. The variable domain in full, completed from reference TRBV28 and TRBJ1-5, reads DVKVTQSSRYLVKRTGEKVFLECVQDMDHENMFWYRQDPGLGLRLIYFSYDVKMKEKGDIPEGYSVSREKKERFSLILESASTNQTSMYLCASSLTTVNQPQHFGDGTRLSIL.

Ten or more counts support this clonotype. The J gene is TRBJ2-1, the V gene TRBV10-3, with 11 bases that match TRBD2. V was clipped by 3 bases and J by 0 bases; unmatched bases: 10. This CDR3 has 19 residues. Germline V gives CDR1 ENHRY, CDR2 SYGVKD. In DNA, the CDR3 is TGTGCCATCAGTGACCCTAGCGGGGGGCCGACCCTCTCCTACAATGAGCAGTTCTTC. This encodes CAISDPSGGPTLSYNEQFF.

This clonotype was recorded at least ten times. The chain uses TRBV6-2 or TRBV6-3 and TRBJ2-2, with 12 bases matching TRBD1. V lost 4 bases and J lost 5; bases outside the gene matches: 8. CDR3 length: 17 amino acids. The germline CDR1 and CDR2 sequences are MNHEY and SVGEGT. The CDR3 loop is CASSWGTGGARTGELFF. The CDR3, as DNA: TGTGCCAGCAGTTGGGGGACAGGGGGCGCCAGGACCGGGGAGCTGTTTTTT.

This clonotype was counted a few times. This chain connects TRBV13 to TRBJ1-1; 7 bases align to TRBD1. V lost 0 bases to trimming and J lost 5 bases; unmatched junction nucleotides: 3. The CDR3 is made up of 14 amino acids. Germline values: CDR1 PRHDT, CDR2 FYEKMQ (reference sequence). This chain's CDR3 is CASSLGRGPTEAFF. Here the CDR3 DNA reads TGTGCCAGCAGCTTAGGTAGGGGGCCGACTGAAGCTTTCTTT.

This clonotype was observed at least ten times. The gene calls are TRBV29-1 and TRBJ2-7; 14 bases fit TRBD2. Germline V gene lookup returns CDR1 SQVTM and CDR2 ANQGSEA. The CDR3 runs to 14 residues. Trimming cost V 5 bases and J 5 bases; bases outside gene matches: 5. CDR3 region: CSVRLAGGPNEQYF. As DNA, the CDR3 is TGCAGCGTTCGACTAGCGGGGGGGCCTAACGAGCAGTACTTC.

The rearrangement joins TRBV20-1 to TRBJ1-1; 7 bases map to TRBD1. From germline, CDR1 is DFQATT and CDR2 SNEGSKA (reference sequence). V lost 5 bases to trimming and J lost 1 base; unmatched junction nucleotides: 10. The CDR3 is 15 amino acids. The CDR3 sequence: CSAQSGGGRNTEAFF. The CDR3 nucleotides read TGCAGTGCTCAATCGGGAGGGGGCAGGAACACTGAAGCTTTCTTT.

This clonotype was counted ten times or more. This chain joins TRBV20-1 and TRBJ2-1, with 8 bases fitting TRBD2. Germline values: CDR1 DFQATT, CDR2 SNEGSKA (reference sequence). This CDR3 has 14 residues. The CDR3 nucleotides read TGCAGCTCAGGACCTAGCGGGTCGGGGAATGAGCAGTTCTTC. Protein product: CSSGPSGSGNEQFF.